These T cell receptor beta chains were read from a single sample in a study of T cells in Graves' hyperthyroidism and ophthalmopathy. One entry per CDR3 protein results from TCRdb running MiXCR on the multiplex PCR reads. The sample shows around 580,000 distinct CDR3 sequences, 16% of them seen only once. The sample was blood. Every receptor here comes from a woman in her late teens or twenties with Graves' hyperthyroidism. The CDR3 runs from the conserved cysteine through the conserved F or W. A D gene is named only where the DNA matches it firmly. Clone size is stated in some rows and not others, as once, few, many or a class when expanded.

>TRBV6-6|.|TRBJ2-5|.
CASSYSPGAQETQYF
TGTGCCAGCAGTTACTCCCCGGGGGCCCAAGAGACCCAGTACTTC
>TRBV12-5|many|TRBJ1-1|.
CASGGYIPGTEAFF
TGTGCTAGTGGAGGGTACATCCCAGGGACTGAAGCTTTCTTT
>TRBV5-1|.|TRBJ1-1|.
CASSLEVGSSEDFF
TGCGCCAGCAGCTTGGAGGTGGGGAGCTCTGAAGATTTCTTT
>TRBV2|many|TRBJ1-1|.
CASTRHEAFF
TGTGCCAGCACCAGACATGAAGCTTTCTTT
>TRBV7-9|.|TRBJ2-7|.
CASSQGMGSYEQYF
TGCGCCAGCAGTCAAGGGATGGGCAGCTACGAGCAGTACTTC
>TRBV2|many|TRBJ2-1|.
CASGGRREDNEQFF
TGTGCCAGCGGGGGGCGGCGAGAGGACAATGAGCAGTTCTTC
>TRBV28|many|TRBJ1-1|TRBD1
CASSLTSGGQEAFF
TGTGCCAGCAGTTTAACTTCCGGGGGACAGGAAGCTTTCTTT
>TRBV5-1|many|TRBJ1-1|.
CASSLAGANTEAFF
TGTGCCAGCAGCTTAGCAGGGGCCAACACTGAAGCTTTCTTT
>TRBV20-1|few|TRBJ2-4|.
CSASGVGNIQYF
TGCAGTGCCTCCGGAGTTGGGAACATTCAGTACTTC
>TRBV12-3/TRBV12-4|few|TRBJ2-1|TRBD2
CASSLPLLRGGRVGEQFF
TGTGCCAGCAGTTTACCCCTCTTGCGGGGGGGCCGGGTCGGTGAGCAGTTCTTC
>TRBV20-1|many|TRBJ1-2|.
CSALGGALSYGYTF
TGCAGTGCCCTCGGGGGGGCATTAAGCTATGGCTACACCTTC
>TRBV12-5|few|TRBJ2-1|.
CASGLSGPNPYNEQFF
TGTGCTAGTGGTTTGTCGGGGCCCAATCCGTACAATGAGCAGTTCTTC
>TRBV10-1|.|TRBJ2-7|TRBD1
CASSAGTGETYEQYF
TGCGCCAGCAGTGCCGGGACAGGGGAAACCTACGAGCAGTACTTC
>TRBV12-3/TRBV12-4|.|TRBJ1-5|.
CASRLSTNSDQPQHF
TGTGCCAGCAGGTTATCGACAAATAGCGATCAGCCCCAGCATTTT
>TRBV5-1|many|TRBJ2-7|.
CASSLAPGGGVEEQYF
TGCGCCAGCAGCTTGGCCCCAGGGGGGGGTGTCGAGGAGCAGTACTTC
>TRBV25-1|.|TRBJ1-2|.
CASSGNGRVRDGYTF
TGTGCCAGCAGTGGAAACGGCAGGGTGAGGGATGGCTACACCTTC
>TRBV6-2/TRBV6-3|few|TRBJ1-2|.
CAARPPGTVFYGYTF
TGTGCCGCCCGGCCCCCCGGAACAGTCTTCTATGGCTACACCTTC
>TRBV11-2|many|TRBJ2-2|.
CASSTRARGNTGELFF
TGTGCCAGCAGCACACGGGCCAGGGGTAACACCGGGGAGCTGTTTTTT
>TRBV20-1|many|TRBJ2-3|TRBD2
CSATGDASGSSDTQYF
TGCAGTGCTACCGGGGACGCTAGCGGGAGTTCAGATACGCAGTATTTT
>TRBV10-1|many|TRBJ1-2|.
CASSGPGNYGYTF
TGCGCCAGCAGTGGGCCAGGGAACTATGGCTACACCTTC
>TRBV6-1|few|TRBJ1-1|.
CASSDPGRRTEAFF
TGTGCCAGCAGCGATCCGGGCCGAAGGACTGAAGCTTTCTTT
>TRBV11-2|many|TRBJ2-4|TRBD2
CASSPTSGRLGTKNIQYF
TGTGCCAGCAGTCCGACTAGCGGGAGGTTGGGAACCAAAAACATTCAGTACTTC
>TRBV7-9|few|TRBJ2-4|.
CASSPRGKKVKNIQYF
TGTGCCAGCAGCCCCCGGGGCAAAAAGGTCAAAAACATTCAGTACTTC
>TRBV7-9|many|TRBJ1-2|.
CASSVGRPNYGYTF
TGTGCCAGCAGCGTGGGCCGACCTAACTATGGCTACACCTTC
>TRBV15|many|TRBJ1-2|.
CATSRTSEWGRTSYGYTF
TGTGCCACCAGCAGGACTTCTGAGTGGGGGAGAACATCCTATGGCTACACCTTC
>TRBV6-6|many|TRBJ2-4|.
CASSYDRFLGKNIQYF
TGTGCCAGCAGTTACGACAGGTTTCTAGGCAAAAACATTCAGTACTTC
>TRBV7-3|few|TRBJ2-1|TRBD2
CASSSGLAGVYNEQFF
TGTGCCAGCAGCTCGGGACTAGCGGGAGTTTACAATGAGCAGTTCTTC
>TRBV20-1|many|TRBJ2-1|.
CSARLADLSYNEQFF
TGCAGTGCTAGGTTGGCGGACCTCTCCTACAATGAGCAGTTCTTC
>TRBV20-1|few|TRBJ2-7|.
CSARPSAHEQYF
TGCAGTGCTAGACCTAGCGCTCACGAGCAGTACTTC
>TRBV20-1|many|TRBJ1-5|.
CSARTAQPQHF
TGCAGTGCTAGGACAGCCCAGCCCCAGCATTTT
>TRBV30|many|TRBJ2-2|.
CAWGLGVGELFF
TGTGCCTGGGGGCTGGGGGTCGGGGAGCTGTTTTTT
>TRBV7-2|.|TRBJ1-1|TRBD1
CASSLEGQGDTEAFF
TGTGCCAGCAGCCTCGAGGGCCAGGGGGACACTGAAGCTTTCTTT
>TRBV6-1|few|TRBJ2-1|TRBD2
CASNQIAGGYNEQFF
TGTGCCAGCAACCAGATAGCGGGGGGTTACAATGAGCAGTTCTTC
>TRBV28|few|TRBJ2-1|.
CASRRGAFYNEQFF
TGTGCCAGCAGGCGGGGAGCTTTCTACAATGAGCAGTTCTTC
>TRBV27|.|TRBJ1-5|.
CASRESGTPVPQHF
TGTGCCAGCAGGGAATCAGGGACGCCTGTTCCCCAGCATTTT
>TRBV28|many|TRBJ2-4|.
CASSLWADEDIQYF
TGTGCCAGCAGTTTATGGGCCGACGAGGACATTCAGTACTTC
>TRBV3-1|many|TRBJ2-1|.
CASSHRVNEQFF
TGTGCCAGCAGCCATCGGGTAAATGAGCAGTTCTTC
>TRBV6-6|.|TRBJ2-2|.
CASSYPGGEAGELFF
TGTGCCAGCAGTTACCCCGGGGGAGAGGCCGGGGAGCTGTTTTTT
>TRBV2|many|TRBJ1-5|.
CASSQQGSQPQHF
TGTGCCAGCAGTCAGCAGGGAAGTCAGCCCCAGCATTTT
>TRBV4-3|few|TRBJ2-7|.
CASSQARAAGQDYEQYF
TGCGCCAGCAGCCAAGCTAGGGCTGCGGGACAAGACTACGAGCAGTACTTC
>TRBV12-3/TRBV12-4|.|TRBJ2-1|.
CASSRPGQGSPYNEQFF
TGTGCCAGCAGTCGCCCAGGTCAGGGGTCCCCCTACAATGAGCAGTTCTTC
>TRBV2|few|TRBJ2-2|TRBD1
CASSAGQGSLSTGELFF
TGTGCCAGCAGTGCGGGACAGGGGAGTCTTTCCACCGGGGAGCTGTTTTTT
>TRBV19|.|TRBJ1-1|.
CASTNRRGRETNTEAFF
TGTGCCAGTACTAATCGGCGAGGGCGGGAAACGAACACTGAAGCTTTCTTT
>TRBV2|few|TRBJ1-6|.
CASSVGGSNSPLHF
TGTGCCAGCAGCGTCGGGGGAAGTAATTCACCCCTCCACTTT
>TRBV28|many|TRBJ2-1|.
CASSLLGVQFF
TGTGCCAGCAGCCTACTAGGGGTGCAGTTCTTC